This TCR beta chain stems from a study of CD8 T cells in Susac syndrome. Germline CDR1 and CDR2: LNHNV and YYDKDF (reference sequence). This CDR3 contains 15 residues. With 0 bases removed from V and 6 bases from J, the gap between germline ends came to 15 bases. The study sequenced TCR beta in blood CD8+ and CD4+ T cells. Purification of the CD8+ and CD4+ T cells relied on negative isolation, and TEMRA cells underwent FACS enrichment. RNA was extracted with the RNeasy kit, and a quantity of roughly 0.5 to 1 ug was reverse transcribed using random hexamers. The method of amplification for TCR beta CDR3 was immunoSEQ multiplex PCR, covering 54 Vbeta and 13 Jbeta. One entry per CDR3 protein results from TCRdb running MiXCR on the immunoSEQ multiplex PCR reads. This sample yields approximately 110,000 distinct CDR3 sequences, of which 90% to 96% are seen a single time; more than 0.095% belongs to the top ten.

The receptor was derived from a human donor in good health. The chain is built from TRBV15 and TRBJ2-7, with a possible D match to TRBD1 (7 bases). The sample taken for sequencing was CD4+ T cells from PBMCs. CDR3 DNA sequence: TGTGCCACCAGCAGAGAGGGGAGGCAGGGGGGCGAGCAGTACTTC. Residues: CATSREGRQGGEQYF.